This T cell receptor (beta chain) was found in a study of blood T cell repertoires in COVID-19. Study context: Material from acute and convalescent COVID-19 was sourced from the United States, Italy and Spain. Nucleic acid was either cDNA or gDNA, and it came from T cells, B-cell-depleted T cells, or PBMCs.

V lost 3 bases and J lost 5; bases outside the gene matches: 7. Germline assignment: CDR1 KGHSH and CDR2 LQKENI. The CDR3 spans 15 residues. Original processing methods: Reference gene primer amplification gave estimated nucleated cell counts. Method: immunoSEQ multiplex PCR; TCRdb's copy keeps in-frame clones and lacks some. The V and J calls and the clone size are those of that table, but D and trimming were determined from the DNA. This table has 25,000 to 30,000 clones, about 80% appearing once. This clonotype originated in a man in his 70s with acute or convalescent COVID-19. The gene calls are TRBV18 and TRBJ2-4; 7 nucleotides align to TRBD2. What was sequenced was peripheral blood. The CDR3 sequence: CASSPGTKGENIQYF. In DNA, the CDR3 is TGTGCCAGCTCACCCGGGACTAAGGGTGAAAACATTCAGTACTTC. Full variable domain (outside the CDR3, taken from reference TRBV18 and TRBJ2-4): NAGVMQNPRHLVRRRGQEARLRCSPMKGHSHVYWYRQLPEEGLKFMVYLQKENIIDESGMPKERFSAEFPKEGPSILRIQQVVRGDSAAYFCASSPGTKGENIQYFGAGTRLSVL.